This T cell receptor beta chain appears in the sequencing data of a study of shared clonotypes between healthy human individuals. Study-level results: Unshared clonotypes carried lower generation probabilities than those common to all four donors. Represented diversity (both genetic and exposure-history) was limited by the small number of donors.

J lost 3 bases, V lost 0 bases, and 10 bases had no gene match. The CDR3 consists of 17 residues. Germline V CDR1 and CDR2: SGHRS, YFSETQ. Terminally differentiated effector memory CD45RA+ cells were excluded from the naive CD8 cells, which were CD45RO-negative and positively selected for CCR7. An approximately 220 ng quantity of DNA, around 30,000 T cell genomes, went into the sorted-subset replicate PCRs. Authors' analysis steps: ImmunoSEQ junction-only sequences lacked quality scores, so their filtering differed. TCRdb's table, derived via immunoSEQ multiplex PCR, lists solely in-frame clones and lacks some. The V and J calls and clone size are taken from that table; D and trimming were inferred from the DNA. The profile shows about 2.1 million clones, 85% to 95% of them singletons. About this clone: The antigen remains undetermined.

The receptor comes from a man younger than 35 in good health. Some clones in this sample may be carry-over from other donors' samples. Sequencing input: naive CD8+ T cells from PBMCs. This chain joins TRBV5-1 and TRBJ2-7, with 9 bases aligning to TRBD1. The CDR3 DNA sequence: TGCGCCAGCAGCTTGGGCCCACCCGGGACAGGGCACTACGAGCAGTACTTC. This sequence encodes CASSLGPPGTGHYEQYF.